This record concerns one T cell receptor (beta chain) sequence. This clone was seen repeatedly, ten times or more. No antigen is known for it. The sample holds no much larger clone one base away, and base qualities are not on file. This sample is drawn from a study of blood T cell repertoires in COVID-19 (dated by TCRdb to the early 2020s). The study in broad terms: Samples from collaborators originated in the United States, Italy and Spain and spanned both the acute and convalescent phases of COVID-19. The prospective study material was composed of cDNA or gDNA derived from T cells, B-cell-depleted T cells, or PBMCs. Deeply sampled blood TCRbeta repertoires from subjects exposed to, actively infected with, or recovered from COVID-19 were included in the dataset. A freely available public database, intended as a resource for researchers studying the immune response to SARS-CoV-2, is where the repertoires were released. Samples were obtained from the ongoing ImmuneRACE study (first 160 participants) and from 950 to 1,500 subjects provided by 6 global collaborators. A de-identified subject ID, COVID-19 status, age in years and sex were almost always included in the sample metadata. Where HLA class I and class II types were available, the types were taken from metadata supplied by the sample provider, not from assay-based typing. What the authors observed across the whole study: The amount of clinical and demographic metadata varied by source and participant and was provided uncurated.

CDR1 and CDR2 (MNHEY, SVGAGI) derive from the germline V gene. A distance of 10 bases separates the germline ends of V and J, which lose 4 bases and 0 bases respectively. The CDR3 covers 15 residues, taking in both the cysteine and the phenylalanine. The kept DNA is CDR3 alone, 45 bases in frame from the first base. TCRbeta CDR3 regions were amplified from genomic DNA using the immunoSEQ Assay, a bias-controlled multiplex PCR. As for how the authors treated the data: Nucleated cell counts per sample were estimated from amplification of reference gene primers within the assay. Sequence reads were collapsed and filtered to measure the absolute abundance of every unique TCRbeta CDR3 rearrangement. For each sample, productive Simpson clonality was calculated as the square root of Simpson's diversity index over productive rearrangements. The clones in this table, taken by TCRdb from immuneACCESS, are in-frame only. Not every clone is retained; where verified, under half of the shortfall comes from an unresolved V gene, and the cause of the rest is unknown. Clonal size and the V and J genes are those of that table, whereas D and trimming came from the DNA. The sample contains 240,000 or so clones, more than 75% of them found a single time. The top ten hold 9.5% to 15% of the sample.

The collaborating institutions used their own protocols to collect whole blood in K2EDTA tubes. For TCRbeta analysis, collaborators shipped samples as frozen whole blood, isolated PBMCs, or DNA extracted from either of those sample types. The receptor chain draws on TRBV6-5 and TRBJ1-5; too little of a D gene remains to name it. The sequenced material came from peripheral blood. The source of this sequence is a woman aged 55-75 years with active or convalescent COVID-19. The CDR3 is CASSSSRYSNQPQHF. The DNA is TGTGCCAGCAGTTCCTCTCGCTATAGCAATCAGCCCCAGCATTTT.